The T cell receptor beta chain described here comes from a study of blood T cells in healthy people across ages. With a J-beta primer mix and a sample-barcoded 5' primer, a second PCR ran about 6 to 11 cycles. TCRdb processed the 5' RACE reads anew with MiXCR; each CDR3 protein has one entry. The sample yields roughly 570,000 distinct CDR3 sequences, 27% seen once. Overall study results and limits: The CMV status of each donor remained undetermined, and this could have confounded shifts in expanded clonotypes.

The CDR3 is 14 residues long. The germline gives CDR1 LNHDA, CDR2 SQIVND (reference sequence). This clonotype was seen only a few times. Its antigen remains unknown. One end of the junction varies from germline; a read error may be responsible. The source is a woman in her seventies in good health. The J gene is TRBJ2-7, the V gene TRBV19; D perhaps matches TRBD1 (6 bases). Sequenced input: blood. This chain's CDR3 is CVSSPQDSSYEQYF. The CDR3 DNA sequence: TGTGTCAGTAGTCCCCAGGACAGTTCCTACGAGCAGTACTTC.